The T cell receptor (beta chain) under discussion was sequenced for a study of T-cell memory formation after mild COVID-19 (dated by TCRdb to the early 2020s). Concerning the study at large: Most TCR sequence clusters were specific to one of the two donors. T-cell clones expanding and contracting after mild COVID-19 in a couple of donors were tracked by longitudinal TCRalpha and TCRbeta repertoire sequencing. The cohort was made up of two young adult volunteers, one female and one male, who were previously healthy.

This clonotype came up a few times. No antigen is known for it. Within one base of it there is no much larger clone, and no base qualities were kept. Ficoll-Paque density gradient centrifugation was used to isolate PBMCs. The CDR1 and CDR2 encoded by the germline V gene are SGHDT and YYEEEE. Its CDR3 holds 12 amino acids, cysteine through phenylalanine. The sequence is cut down to CDR3 DNA, 36 bases in frame from base 1. Trimming takes 7 bases from V and 1 base from J, and the germline ends sit 7 bases apart. The paper as a whole reports these results and caveats: The study covered only a couple of mild cases, and larger cohorts including severe cases with pre-infection samples were considered necessary. SARS-CoV-2 specificity was not confirmed for the second-wave clones peaking on day 37. Contracting CD4+ clones were found mainly in CM and EM memory subsets, while CD8+ clones were enriched in EMRA. Some responding clones were detected in pre-infection memory, suggesting pre-existing cross-reactive memory T cells joined the SARS-CoV-2 response. From day 15 to 85, contracting clones showed balanced CD4/CD8 phenotypes, whereas a second wave of clones that expanded from day 15 to 37 leaned towards CD4+.

Sequencing was carried out with an Illumina NovaSeq 6000. cDNA libraries for TCRalpha and TCRbeta were prepared by 5'RACE using constant-segment primers, with sample barcodes and unique molecular identifiers added. RNA was extracted from every sample with Trizol reagent. Amplification of the libraries took two PCR steps, and the second step added a second sample barcode plus Illumina TruSeq adapters. The libraries were sequenced on an Illumina NovaSeq using 2 x 150 bp paired-end reads. Per the source publication's procedure: The reads were demultiplexed and collapsed into UMI-guided consensus sequences using migec v1.2.7. Using mixcr v2.1.11, UMI consensuses were aligned to TRA and TRB V and J templates and then assembled into clonotypes. A clonotype was counted as expanded or contracted only if both edgeR and NoisET called the change significant, with noise models trained on biological replicates. For edgeR calls, a false discovery rate-adjusted p below 0.01 and a log2 fold-change threshold of 1 were applied. As an exploratory analysis of dynamics, PCA with hierarchical clustering was applied to max-normalized trajectories of the 1000 most abundant clonotypes. Each responding clone was given a CD4 or CD8 phenotype based on the CD4+ and CD8+ repertoires, which had been sequenced separately. TCRdb handled the public reads itself, with Q25 trimming in fastp and clone calling in MiXCR, and kept productive beta chains. Here each entry gathers all rows of one CDR3 protein and keeps the most common genes and DNA. The V and J calls shown here were made by TCRdb, not taken from the authors' results. This sample lists about 62,000 distinct CDR3 sequences; 9% to 9.5% were detected once. 1% to 1.4% of the sample lies in the top ten.

Sequencing used PBMCs or a T cell subset sorted from them (not recorded which). The chain employs TRBV5-6 and TRBJ2-3; TRBD2 is possibly the D segment (5 matching bases). This receptor was obtained from a man younger than 35 who had mild COVID-19 (a few samples of this study predate the infection). The sample titles of this study are shuffled in the database, so cell type and time point are left out; the donor was told from shared clones. The DNA reads TGTGCCAGCTGGCGGGGCACAGATACGCAGTATTTT. It encodes CASWRGTDTQYF.